The clone carrying this T cell receptor (beta chain) was recorded a few times. Its antigen remains unknown. The sample belongs to a study of T cells in Graves' hyperthyroidism and ophthalmopathy. Study outcomes and limitations: The model identified upcoming ophthalmopathy a median around 7.1 months ahead of onset. Most expanded thyroid clonotypes above 0.001 recurred in blood.

The J segment lost 5 bases and the V segment lost 7 bases, leaving 8 bases of the junction unmatched. The CDR3 is 14 residues long. The germline CDR1 and CDR2 sequences are LNHDA and SQIVND (reference sequence). Uncontrolled infection, other autoimmune disease, pregnancy or lactation led to exclusion. The PBMCs studied were ones that came from 10 ml fresh peripheral blood. RNA transcripts were the template for amplifying TCR beta CDR3 regions. First-round RT-PCR targeting the TCR CDR3 was performed with the HTBI primer set. MiXCR was run by TCRdb on the multiplex PCR reads, yielding one entry per CDR3 protein. The sample records more than 350,000 distinct CDR3 sequences, about 15% being singletons.

The sequenced material came from blood. The chain is built from TRBV19 and TRBJ1-5; 7 nucleotides align to TRBD1. This TCR came from a woman under 40 with Graves' hyperthyroidism. In DNA form, the CDR3 reads TGTGCCAGTACAGGGGGGCCCGTGCATCAGCCCCAGCATTTT. Residues: CASTGGPVHQPQHF.